A selection of T cell receptor beta chains follows, all from one sample in a study of long-term antiretroviral therapy in people with HIV. Assay used: immunoSEQ multiplex PCR; TCRdb lists only in-frame clones, some missing. This repertoire shows 35,000 or so clones, more than 60% found once; its top ten account for about 7%. The specimen was unsorted PBMCs, collected 2 years after starting antiretroviral therapy. These receptors came from a woman aged 45-65 years with HIV. The CDR3 runs from the conserved cysteine through the conserved F or W. A D gene is named only where the DNA matches it firmly. Expanded clones are given a class, and other clones once, few, many or no size at all.

>TRBD1|TRBV5-1|NA|TRBJ1-2
CASSQDRTYGYTF
TGCGCCAGCAGCCAGGACAGGACTTATGGCTACACCTTC
>NA|TRBV7-3|few|TRBJ1-3
CASSLTGSGNTIYF
TGTGCCAGCAGCTTAACGGGATCTGGAAACACCATATATTTT
>NA|TRBV6-1|once|TRBJ1-1
CASSSGAEAFF
TGTGCCAGCAGTTCCGGGGCAGAAGCTTTCTTT
>NA|TRBV19|NA|TRBJ1-2
CASSKDSNWVSIYGYTF
TGTGCCAGTAGTAAGGACAGCAACTGGGTCTCGATCTATGGCTACACCTTC
>NA|TRBV2|NA|TRBJ2-1
CASRLTYNEQFF
TGTGCCAGCCGCCTGACCTACAATGAGCAGTTCTTC
>NA|TRBV6-6|NA|TRBJ2-2
CASSQTYTGELFF
TGTGCCAGCAGCCAGACCTACACCGGGGAGCTGTTTTTT
>TRBD1|TRBV2|NA|TRBJ1-2
CASSAGGYYGYTF
TGTGCCAGCAGTGCAGGGGGCTACTATGGCTACACCTTC
>NA|TRBV6-4|NA|TRBJ2-2
CASSAGLTANTGELFF
TGTGCCAGCAGTGCGGGCCTAACCGCGAACACCGGGGAGCTGTTTTTT
>NA|TRBV27|NA|TRBJ2-5
CASSSRRGRETQYF
TGTGCCAGCAGTTCCCGGCGGGGCAGAGAGACCCAGTACTTC
>NA|TRBV27|NA|TRBJ2-3
CASRSGQSSTDTQYF
TGTGCCAGCAGGTCTGGACAGAGTAGCACAGATACGCAGTATTTT